The 3 T cell receptor beta chains below all came from one sample that was sequenced in a study of shared clonotypes between healthy human individuals. The method was immunoSEQ multiplex PCR; TCRdb's version includes in-frame clones alone and lacks a portion of them. The data contain millions of clones, 85% to 95% of them seen just once; the ten biggest clones take up 0.13%. Sequencing was performed on naive CD4+ T cells sorted from blood. Subset meaning: CD45RA+ positively selected. The receptors come from a man aged 18 to 30 in good health.

The chain recombines TRBV14 with TRBJ2-4; 8 nucleotides line up with TRBD2. The V gene end was trimmed by 2 bases and the J gene end by 3 bases; junction bases not matched to a gene: 3. CDR1 SGHDN and CDR2 FVKESK come from the germline V gene. There are 15 residues in the CDR3. CDR3 nucleotides: TGTGCCAGCAGCCAACCGGGGGGGCGCAAAAACATTCAGTACTTC. Translation gives CASSQPGGRKNIQYF.

With regard to this clone: The sample has other DNA sequences that encode this CDR3 too. The chain links TRBV5-6 to TRBJ2-7; D uncertain. The CDR3 contains 11 residues. V lost 0 bases and J 5 bases, leaving 3 bases between the germline ends. Germline CDR1 SGHDT, CDR2 YYEEEE. The CDR3 reads CASSLAHEQYF. The CDR3 DNA reads as TGTGCCAGCAGCTTGGCGCACGAGCAGTACTTC.

The V call is TRBV6-5, the J call TRBJ2-3; possibly TRBD1 or TRBD2 for D (6 bases each). The CDR3 sequence is 14 residues long. Looked up from germline, CDR1 is MNHEY and CDR2 is SVGAGI. V lost 10 bases, J lost 3 bases, and 17 bases lay in between. Written as DNA, the CDR3 is TGTGCCACCTCGAGGGGGGCGCTTACAGATACGCAGTATTTT. Amino acids: CATSRGALTDTQYF.